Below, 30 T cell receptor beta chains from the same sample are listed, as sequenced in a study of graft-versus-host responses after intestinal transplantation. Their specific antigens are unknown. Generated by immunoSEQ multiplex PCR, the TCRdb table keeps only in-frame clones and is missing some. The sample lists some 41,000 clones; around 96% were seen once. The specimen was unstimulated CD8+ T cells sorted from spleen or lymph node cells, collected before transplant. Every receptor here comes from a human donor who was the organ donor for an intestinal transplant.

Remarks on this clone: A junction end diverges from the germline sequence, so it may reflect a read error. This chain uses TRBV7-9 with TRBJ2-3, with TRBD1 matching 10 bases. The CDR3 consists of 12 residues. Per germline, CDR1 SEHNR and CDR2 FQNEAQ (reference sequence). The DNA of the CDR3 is TGTGCCAGCAGCTTCACAATGGGACAGGGGAATTTT. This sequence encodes CASSFTMGQGNF.

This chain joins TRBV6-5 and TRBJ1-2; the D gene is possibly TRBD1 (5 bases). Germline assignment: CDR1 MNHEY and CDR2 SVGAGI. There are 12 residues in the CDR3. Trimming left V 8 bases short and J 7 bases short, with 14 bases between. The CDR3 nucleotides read TGTGCCAGCGCACGGGGGTTTGGTGGCTACACCTTC. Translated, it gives CASARGFGGYTF.

The DNA of the CDR3 is TGTGCCAGCAGGCTCAACAGGCGGAGCTCCTACGAGCAGTACTTC. Protein: CASRLNRRSSYEQYF. J is TRBJ2-7 and V is TRBV6-1; maybe TRBD1 (5 bases). CDR1 is MNHNS and CDR2 is SASEGT in the germline V gene. The germline V and J ends were trimmed by 6 bases and 0 bases, with 15 bases remaining between them. CDR3 length: 15 amino acids.

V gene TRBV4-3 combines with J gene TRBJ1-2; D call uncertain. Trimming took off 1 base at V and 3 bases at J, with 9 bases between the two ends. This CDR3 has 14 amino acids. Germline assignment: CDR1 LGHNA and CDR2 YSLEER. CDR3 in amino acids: CASSQGTADYGYTF. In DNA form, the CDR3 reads TGCGCCAGCAGCCAAGGCACAGCGGACTATGGCTACACCTTC.

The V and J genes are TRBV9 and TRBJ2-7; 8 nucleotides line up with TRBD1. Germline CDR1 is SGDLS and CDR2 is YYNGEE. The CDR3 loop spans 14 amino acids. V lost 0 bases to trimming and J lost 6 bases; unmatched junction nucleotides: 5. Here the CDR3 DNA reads TGTGCCAGCAGCGTAGCCCCAGGGGGCCGCGAGCAGTACTTC. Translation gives CASSVAPGGREQYF. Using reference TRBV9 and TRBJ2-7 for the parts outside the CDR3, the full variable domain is DSGVTQTPKHLITATGQRVTLRCSPRSGDLSVYWYQQSLDQGLQFLIQYYNGEERAKGNILERFSAQQFPDLHSELNLSSLELGDSALYFCASSVAPGGREQYFGPGTRLTVT.

The CDR3 DNA reads TGTGCCAGCAGGGACGAGAGCTCTGGGGCCAACGTCCTGACTTTC. Its protein is CASRDESSGANVLTF. This chain uses TRBV5-6 with TRBJ2-6, with D hard to call. V was shortened by 5 bases and J by 0 bases, with 9 bases between the two germline ends. The CDR3 length is 15 residues. Germline CDR1 and CDR2: SGHDT and YYEEEE.

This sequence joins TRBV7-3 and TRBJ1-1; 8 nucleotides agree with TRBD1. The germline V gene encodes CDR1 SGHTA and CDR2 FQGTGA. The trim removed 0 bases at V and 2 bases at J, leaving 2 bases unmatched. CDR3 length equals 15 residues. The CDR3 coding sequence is TGTGCCAGCAGCTTAACCGGACAGGGAAACACTGAAGCTTTCTTT. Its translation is CASSLTGQGNTEAFF.

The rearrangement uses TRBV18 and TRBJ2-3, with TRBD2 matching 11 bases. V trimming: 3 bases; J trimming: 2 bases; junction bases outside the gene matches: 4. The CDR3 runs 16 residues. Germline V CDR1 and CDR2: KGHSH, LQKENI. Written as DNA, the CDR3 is TGTGCCAGCTCACCTGGGACTAGCGGTCACACAGATACGCAGTATTTT. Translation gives CASSPGTSGHTDTQYF.

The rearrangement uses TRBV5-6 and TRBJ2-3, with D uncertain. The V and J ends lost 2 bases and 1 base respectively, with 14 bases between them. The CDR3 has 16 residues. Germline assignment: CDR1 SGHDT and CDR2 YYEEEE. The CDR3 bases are TGTGCCAGCAGCTTAACAGTAGTAAAAGGCACAGATACGCAGTATTTT. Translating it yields CASSLTVVKGTDTQYF.

The DNA of the CDR3 is TGTGCCAGCAGCCTAGAGACTAGCGGGGTTTACGAGCAGTACTTC. This sequence encodes CASSLETSGVYEQYF. V gene TRBV4-2 combines with J gene TRBJ2-7; TRBD2 matches at 11 bases. In germline, CDR1 is LGHNA, CDR2 YNFKEQ. The CDR3 is 15 amino acids. V dropped 4 bases and J dropped 4; count of bases not matched to a gene: 6.

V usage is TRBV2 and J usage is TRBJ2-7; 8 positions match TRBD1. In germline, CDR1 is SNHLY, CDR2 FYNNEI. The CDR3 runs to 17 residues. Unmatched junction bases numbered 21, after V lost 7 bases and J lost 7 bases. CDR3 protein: CASTHGAGTGATGEQYF. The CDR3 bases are TGTGCCAGCACACATGGGGCCGGGACAGGCGCCACGGGGGAGCAGTACTTC.

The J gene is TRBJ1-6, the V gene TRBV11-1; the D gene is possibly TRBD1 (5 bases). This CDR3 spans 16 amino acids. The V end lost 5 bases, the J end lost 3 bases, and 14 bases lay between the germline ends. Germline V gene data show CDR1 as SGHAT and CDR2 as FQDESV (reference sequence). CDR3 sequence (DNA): TGTGCCAGCAGCCACACGGATCAGGGCTATAATTCACCCCTCCACTTT. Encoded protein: CASSHTDQGYNSPLHF.

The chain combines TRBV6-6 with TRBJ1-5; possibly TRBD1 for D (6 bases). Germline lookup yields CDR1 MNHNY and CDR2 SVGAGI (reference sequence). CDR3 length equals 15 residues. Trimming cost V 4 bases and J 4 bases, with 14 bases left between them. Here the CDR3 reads CASSLQGLGNQPQHF. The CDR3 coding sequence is TGTGCCAGCAGTTTACAGGGATTGGGTAATCAGCCCCAGCATTTT.

The CDR3 bases are TGCGCCAGCAGCTTGAGGGCAGGACTGACGAACACTGAAGCTTTCTTT. Its translation: CASSLRAGLTNTEAFF. The chain carries TRBV5-1 and TRBJ1-1, with unresolved D. The CDR3 totals 16 residues. Germline V gene lookup returns CDR1 SGHRS and CDR2 YFSETQ. V lost 1 base and J lost 1, with 14 bases in between.

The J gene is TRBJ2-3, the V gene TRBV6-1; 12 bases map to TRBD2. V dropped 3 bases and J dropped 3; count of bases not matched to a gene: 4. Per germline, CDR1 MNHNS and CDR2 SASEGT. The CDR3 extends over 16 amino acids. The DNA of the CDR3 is TGTGCCAGCAGTGAGGCTAGCGGGGGGGCTACAGATACGCAGTATTTT. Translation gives CASSEASGGATDTQYF.

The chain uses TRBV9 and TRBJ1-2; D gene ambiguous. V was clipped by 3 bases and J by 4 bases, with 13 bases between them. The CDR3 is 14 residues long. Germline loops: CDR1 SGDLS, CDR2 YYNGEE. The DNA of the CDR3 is TGTGCCAGCAGCGCGAGCCAAACAATCTATGGCTACACCTTC. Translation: CASSASQTIYGYTF.

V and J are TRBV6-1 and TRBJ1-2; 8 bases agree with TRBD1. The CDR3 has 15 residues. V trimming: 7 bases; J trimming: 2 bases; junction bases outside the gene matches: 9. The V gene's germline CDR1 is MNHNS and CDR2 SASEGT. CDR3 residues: CASNQDRGGNYGYTF. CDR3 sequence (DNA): TGTGCCAGCAATCAAGACAGGGGCGGAAACTATGGCTACACCTTC.

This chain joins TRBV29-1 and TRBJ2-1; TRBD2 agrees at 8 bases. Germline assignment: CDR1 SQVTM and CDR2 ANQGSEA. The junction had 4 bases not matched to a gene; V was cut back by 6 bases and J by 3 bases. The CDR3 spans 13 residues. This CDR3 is CSVGLAFYNEQFF. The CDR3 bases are TGCAGCGTCGGACTAGCCTTCTACAATGAGCAGTTCTTC.

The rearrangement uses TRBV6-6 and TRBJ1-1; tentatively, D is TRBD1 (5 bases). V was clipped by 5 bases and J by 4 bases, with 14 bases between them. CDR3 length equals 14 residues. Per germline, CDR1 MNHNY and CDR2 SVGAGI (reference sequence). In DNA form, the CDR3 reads TGTGCCAGCAGTCCCCAGCACAGGCCCACTGAAGCTTTCTTT. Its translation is CASSPQHRPTEAFF.

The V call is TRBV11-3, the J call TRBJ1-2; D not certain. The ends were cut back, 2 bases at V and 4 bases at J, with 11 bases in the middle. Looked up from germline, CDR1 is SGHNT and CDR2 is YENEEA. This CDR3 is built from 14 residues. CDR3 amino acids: CASSLSTLPYGYTF. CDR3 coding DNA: TGTGCCAGCAGCTTATCCACACTACCCTATGGCTACACCTTC.

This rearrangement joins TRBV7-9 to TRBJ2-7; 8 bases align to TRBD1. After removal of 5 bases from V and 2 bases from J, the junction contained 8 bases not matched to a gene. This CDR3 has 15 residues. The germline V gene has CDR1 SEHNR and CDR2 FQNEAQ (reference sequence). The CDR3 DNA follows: TGTGCCAGCAGCCTCGGAACAGGGGGTCCCTACGAGCAGTACTTC. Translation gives CASSLGTGGPYEQYF.

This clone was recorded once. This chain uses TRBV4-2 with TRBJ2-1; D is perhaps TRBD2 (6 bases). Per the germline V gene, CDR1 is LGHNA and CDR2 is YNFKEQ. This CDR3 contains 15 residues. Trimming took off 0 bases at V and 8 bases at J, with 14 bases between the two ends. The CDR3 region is CASSQESGGGDEQFF. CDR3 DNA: TGTGCCAGCAGCCAAGAATCCGGGGGAGGCGATGAGCAGTTCTTC.

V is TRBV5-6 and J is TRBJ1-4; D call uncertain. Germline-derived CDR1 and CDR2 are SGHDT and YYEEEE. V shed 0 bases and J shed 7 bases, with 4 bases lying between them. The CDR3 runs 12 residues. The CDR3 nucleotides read TGTGCCAGCAGCTTGGTTGGTGAAAAACTGTTTTTT. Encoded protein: CASSLVGEKLFF.

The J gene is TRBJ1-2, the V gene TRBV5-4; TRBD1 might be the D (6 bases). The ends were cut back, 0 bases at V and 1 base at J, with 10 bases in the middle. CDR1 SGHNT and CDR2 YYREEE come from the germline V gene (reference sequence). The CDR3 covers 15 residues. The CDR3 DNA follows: TGTGCCAGCAGCTTGGGACAGGTCCTTAACTATGGCTACACCTTC. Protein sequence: CASSLGQVLNYGYTF.

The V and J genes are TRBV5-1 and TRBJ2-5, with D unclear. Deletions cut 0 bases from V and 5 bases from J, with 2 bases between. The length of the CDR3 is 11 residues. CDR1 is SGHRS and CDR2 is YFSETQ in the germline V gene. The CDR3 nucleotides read TGCGCCAGCAGCTTGGACGAGACCCAGTACTTC. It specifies CASSLDETQYF. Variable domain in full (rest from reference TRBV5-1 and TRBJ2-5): KAGVTQTPRYLIKTRGQQVTLSCSPISGHRSVSWYQQTPGQGLQFLFEYFSETQRNKGNFPGRFSGRQFSNSRSEMNVSTLELGDSALYLCASSLDETQYFGPGTRLLVL.

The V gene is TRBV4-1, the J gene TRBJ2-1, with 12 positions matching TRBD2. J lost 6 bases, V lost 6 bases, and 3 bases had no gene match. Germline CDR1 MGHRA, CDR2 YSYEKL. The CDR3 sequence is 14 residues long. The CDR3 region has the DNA TGCGCCAGCAGACTAGCGGGGGGATTCAATGAGCAGTTCTTC. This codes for CASRLAGGFNEQFF.

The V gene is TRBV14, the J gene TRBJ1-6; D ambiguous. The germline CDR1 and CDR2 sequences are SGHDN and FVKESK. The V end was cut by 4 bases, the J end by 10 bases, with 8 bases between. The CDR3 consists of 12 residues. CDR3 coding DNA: TGTGCCAGCAGCCGGGGATCGTCACCCCTCCACTTT. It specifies CASSRGSSPLHF. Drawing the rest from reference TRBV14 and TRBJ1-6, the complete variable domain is EAGVTQFPSHSVIEKGQTVTLRCDPISGHDNLYWYRRVMGKEIKFLLHFVKESKQDESGMPNNRFLAERTGGTYSTLKVQPAELEDSGVYFCASSRGSSPLHFGNGTRLTVT.

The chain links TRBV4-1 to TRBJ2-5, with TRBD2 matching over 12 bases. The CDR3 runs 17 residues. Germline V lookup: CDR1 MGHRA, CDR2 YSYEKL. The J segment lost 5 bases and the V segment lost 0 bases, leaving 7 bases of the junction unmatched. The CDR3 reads CASSQDRVLAGGETQYF. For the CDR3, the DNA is TGCGCCAGCAGCCAAGATAGGGTACTAGCGGGGGGTGAGACCCAGTACTTC.

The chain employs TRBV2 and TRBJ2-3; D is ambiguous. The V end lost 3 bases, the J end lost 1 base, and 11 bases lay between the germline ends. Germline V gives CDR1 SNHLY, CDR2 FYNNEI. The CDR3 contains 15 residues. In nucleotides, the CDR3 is TGTGCCAGCAGTGACGACCCCGAAGGCACAGATACGCAGTATTTT. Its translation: CASSDDPEGTDTQYF.

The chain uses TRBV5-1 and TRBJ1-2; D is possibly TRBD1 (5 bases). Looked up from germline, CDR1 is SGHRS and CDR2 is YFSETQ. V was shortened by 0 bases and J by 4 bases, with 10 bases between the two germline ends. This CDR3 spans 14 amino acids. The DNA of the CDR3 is TGCGCCAGCAGCTTGGCCGACAGTATCTATGGCTACACCTTC. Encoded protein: CASSLADSIYGYTF.